A selection of T cell receptor beta chains follows, all from one sample in a study of OX40 agonist ivuxolimab in advanced cancers. Here immunoSEQ multiplex PCR was the method, and the copy in TCRdb shows in-frame clones only, minus some. The table records some 94,000 clones, roughly nine tenths of them present only once. The material was CD4+ or CD8+ T cells sorted from blood, obtained in a trial of the OX40 agonist ivuxolimab. Receptors were obtained from an adult with an advanced solid tumor such as melanoma, head and neck, liver or kidney cancer. Both conserved end residues are part of each CDR3. The D gene is left open where the match is weak. Clone size appears in some rows only: once, few, many, or a class for an expanded clone.

abundance	j_gene	v_gene	d_gene	CDR3aa	CDR3nt
NA	TRBJ2-1	TRBV11-2	TRBD1	CASSSKPTGGLLDEQFF	TGTGCCAGCAGCTCCAAACCGACAGGGGGCCTTTTGGATGAGCAGTTCTTC
NA	TRBJ2-7	TRBV6-6	NA	CASGVSADEQYF	TGTGCCAGTGGGGTATCGGCGGACGAGCAGTACTTC
once	TRBJ2-7	TRBV7-8	NA	CASSLISSYEQYF	TGTGCCAGCAGCTTAATCAGTTCCTACGAGCAGTACTTC
NA	TRBJ2-7	TRBV4-1	TRBD2	CASSQDAGGYEQYF	TGCGCCAGCAGCCAAGATGCGGGGGGCTACGAGCAGTACTTC
NA	TRBJ1-4	TRBV5-4	NA	CASSLGPGSATNEKLFF	TGTGCCAGCAGCTTGGGTCCGGGTAGCGCAACTAATGAAAAACTGTTTTTT
NA	TRBJ1-1	TRBV27	NA	CASSFISGSGAFF	TGTGCCAGCAGTTTTATCTCCGGCAGTGGGGCTTTCTTT
NA	TRBJ2-5	TRBV30	TRBD1	CAWSVLDRGRRETQYF	TGTGCCTGGAGTGTACTAGACAGGGGGAGAAGGGAGACCCAGTACTTC
NA	TRBJ2-7	TRBV6-5	NA	CASSEQGIYEQYF	TGTGCCAGCAGTGAACAGGGTATCTACGAGCAGTACTTC
NA	TRBJ2-7	TRBV19	TRBD1	CASSTGDSSFYEQYF	TGTGCCAGTAGTACCGGGGACAGTTCCTTCTACGAGCAGTACTTC
NA	TRBJ2-2	TRBV27	NA	CASSFGTRTGELFF	TGTGCCAGCAGTTTTGGTACCCGCACCGGGGAGCTGTTTTTT